These 14 T cell receptor beta chains were all obtained from the same sample, sequenced in a study of cytomegalovirus exposure and HLA in healthy donors. Researchers ran the PCR with 60 Vbeta and 13 Jbeta primers. Some clones are missing from TCRdb's copy, which holds only in-frame ones; the method was immunoSEQ multiplex PCR. The sample lists roughly 130,000 clones, less than 85% seen once, with 1% in the top ten. Sample: PBMCs. Source of these receptors: a man aged 40-50 years in good health and CMV-seronegative.

The chain uses TRBV2 and TRBJ2-3; the match to TRBD1 covers 8 bases. In germline, CDR1 is SNHLY, CDR2 FYNNEI. Trimming took 5 bases from V and 4 from J; bases not matched to a gene: 5. CDR3 size: 14 residues. The CDR3 is CASSRTGRSDTQYF. Written as DNA, the CDR3 is TGTGCCAGCAGTAGGACAGGGAGGTCAGATACGCAGTATTTT.

The chain joins TRBV5-6 to TRBJ2-1, with 9 bases that match TRBD2. The CDR3 loop spans 15 amino acids. V shed 1 base and J 9 bases; nucleotides not matched to a gene: 8. CDR1 and CDR2 from the germline V gene are SGHDT and YYEEEE. In DNA form, the CDR3 reads TGTGCCAGCAGCTTGTGGGCGGGGGGGCCGGGTGAGCAGTTCTTC. It encodes CASSLWAGGPGEQFF.

A few counts support this clone. The V call is TRBV5-4, the J call TRBJ1-1, with D perhaps TRBD1 (5 bases). This CDR3 has 15 residues. Germline lookup yields CDR1 SGHNT and CDR2 YYREEE (reference sequence). The V and J ends lost 2 bases and 0 bases respectively, with 11 bases between them. The CDR3 here is CASSFGGALNTEAFF. Written as DNA, the CDR3 is TGTGCCAGCAGCTTTGGAGGGGCTCTGAACACTGAAGCTTTCTTT.

CDR3 region: CASSWATGTVNQPQHF. In DNA, the CDR3 is TGTGCCAGCAGCTGGGCTACCGGGACAGTCAATCAGCCCCAGCATTTT. The chain recombines TRBV5-5 with TRBJ1-5; 7 bases match TRBD1. Per germline, CDR1 SGHKS and CDR2 YYEKEE (reference sequence). Losses at the gene ends were 3 bases for V and 3 bases for J; bases not matched to a gene: 9. This CDR3 is 16 amino acids long.

A single count supports this clone. This rearrangement joins TRBV6-1 to TRBJ1-2, with 10 positions matching TRBD1. This CDR3 contains 15 residues. V lost 4 bases and J lost 3; bases outside the gene matches: 5. Germline V gives CDR1 MNHNS, CDR2 SASEGT. The CDR3 region has the DNA TGTGCCAGCAGTGGCCGGGACAGGGGTGACTATGGCTACACCTTC. Translation: CASSGRDRGDYGYTF.

The V gene is TRBV7-9, the J gene TRBJ2-5; 7 bases match TRBD2. This CDR3 is built from 14 residues. The trim removed 5 bases at V and 1 base at J, leaving 4 bases unmatched. In germline, CDR1 is SEHNR, CDR2 FQNEAQ (reference sequence). CDR3 region: CASSPGTTQETQYF. CDR3 DNA: TGTGCCAGCAGCCCGGGGACTACCCAAGAGACCCAGTACTTC.

The genes are TRBV7-2 and TRBJ1-5; 7 positions match TRBD1. Per germline, CDR1 SGHTA and CDR2 FQGNSA. The CDR3 covers 15 residues. V was clipped by 5 bases and J by 7 bases; unmatched bases: 11. CDR3 sequence: CASSDTDREGQPQHF. In DNA form, the CDR3 reads TGTGCCAGCAGCGACACCGACAGGGAAGGGCAGCCCCAGCATTTT.

The count of this clone is one. This chain connects TRBV9 to TRBJ2-2; D perhaps matches TRBD2 (5 bases). The CDR3 totals 16 residues. CDR1 is SGDLS, CDR2 YYNGEE, per germline. Trimming pared 0 bases from V and 4 bases from J, leaving 13 bases between. The CDR3 is CASSVGRNSVTGELFF. The CDR3 region has the DNA TGTGCCAGCAGCGTAGGGAGGAATTCGGTCACCGGGGAGCTGTTTTTT.

This clone has just one count. The chain joins TRBV2 to TRBJ2-1, with D unresolved. Deletions cut 2 bases from V and 9 bases from J, with 14 bases between. The CDR3 spans 14 residues. The V gene's germline CDR1 is SNHLY and CDR2 FYNNEI. CDR3 region: CASSERSPRGEQFF. CDR3 sequence (DNA): TGTGCCAGCAGTGAACGGTCACCTCGTGGTGAGCAGTTCTTC.

The chain combines TRBV15 with TRBJ2-7; TRBD2 aligns across 8 bases. Germline CDR1 reads LNHNV; CDR2 reads YYDKDF (reference sequence). This CDR3 is built from 17 residues. Trimming removed 0 bases from V and 2 bases from J; junction bases left unmatched: 9. The CDR3 coding sequence is TGTGCCACCAGCAGAGATCCCGGGGGGGCTCTGGCCTACGAGCAGTACTTC. It yields the protein CATSRDPGGALAYEQYF.

The genes are TRBV11-2 and TRBJ2-1; TRBD1 matches at 7 bases. Germline CDR1 reads SGHAT; CDR2 reads FQNNGV. The CDR3 spans 15 residues. The J segment lost 10 bases and the V segment lost 5 bases, leaving 14 bases of the junction unmatched. For the CDR3, the DNA is TGTGCCAGCAGCGCACGGACGTACCCCAGGGGGGAGCAGTTCTTC. This encodes CASSARTYPRGEQFF. Full variable domain (rest looked up from reference TRBV11-2 and TRBJ2-1): EAGVAQSPRYKIIEKRQSVAFWCNPISGHATLYWYQQILGQGPKLLIQFQNNGVVDDSQLPKDRFSAERLKGVDSTLKIQPAKLEDSAVYLCASSARTYPRGEQFFGPGTRLTVL.

The chain carries TRBV10-3 and TRBJ2-5; D uncertain. In germline, CDR1 is ENHRY, CDR2 SYGVKD. CDR3 size: 12 residues. V was pared by 4 bases and J by 3 bases, with 6 bases between. The CDR3 sequence: CAISGPEETQYF. CDR3 DNA: TGTGCCATCAGTGGGCCCGAAGAGACCCAGTACTTC.

About this clone: One end of the junction varies from germline; a read error may be responsible. The rearrangement links TRBV10-1 to TRBJ2-5; D may be TRBD2 (5 bases). Looked up from germline, CDR1 is WNHNN and CDR2 is SYGVQD (reference sequence). The CDR3 sequence is 13 residues long. The CDR3 loop reads CASNEEVGKTQYF. In nucleotides, the CDR3 is TGCGCCAGCAATGAGGAGGTAGGAAAGACCCAGTACTTC.

The CDR3, as DNA: TGCAGCGTTAGGACAGGGCAAGAGACCCAGTACTTC. Its protein product is CSVRTGQETQYF. The chain recombines TRBV29-1 with TRBJ2-5; the match to TRBD1 covers 8 bases. This CDR3 is built from 12 residues. Trimming removed 5 bases from V and 2 bases from J; junction bases left unmatched: 1. In germline, CDR1 is SQVTM, CDR2 ANQGSEA.